These T cell receptor beta chains were read from a single sample in a study of blood T cell repertoires in COVID-19. Produced via immunoSEQ multiplex PCR; TCRdb's table is partial and in-frame only. Of a few hundred thousand clones listed, about nine tenths are singletons. Specimen: PBMCs or T cells enriched from blood (not recorded which). These TCRs come from a woman aged 30 to 39 who had recovered from COVID-19. Each CDR3 is given with its conserved first and last residue. A D gene is named only where the DNA matches it firmly. For some rows the clone size is stated as once, few or many, or as a class when expanded; others skip it.

. TRBJ2-6 . TRBV5-1 CASSLGARANVLTF TGCGCCAGCAGCTTGGGGGCGAGGGCCAACGTCCTGACTTTC
. TRBJ2-7 TRBD2 TRBV27 CAVQARGGGEQYF TGTGCCGTACAAGCTCGGGGGGGCGGCGAGCAGTACTTC
. TRBJ2-7 TRBD2 TRBV4-1 CASSQEGLAGGEQYF TGCGCCAGCAGCCAAGAAGGACTAGCGGGAGGCGAGCAGTACTTC
. TRBJ1-1 . TRBV6-5 CASSYSMPPTSGAFF TGTGCCAGCAGTTACTCGATGCCCCCAACCTCGGGGGCTTTCTTT
. TRBJ2-1 TRBD2 TRBV10-3 CAIKGLAGGEQFF TGTGCCATCAAGGGACTAGCGGGAGGGGAGCAGTTCTTC
few TRBJ1-1 . TRBV10-3 CAISVSQGTEAFF TGTGCCATCAGTGTATCACAGGGTACTGAAGCTTTCTTT
. TRBJ1-1 TRBD1 TRBV18 CASSLRGLTEAFF TGTGCCAGCTCACTCAGGGGGCTTACTGAAGCTTTCTTT
. TRBJ1-1 . TRBV20-1 CSGAYLTEAFF TGCAGTGGGGCCTACCTCACTGAAGCTTTCTTT
. TRBJ1-2 . TRBV6-2/TRBV6-3 CASSGQNYGYTF TGTGCCAGCAGTGGTCAGAACTATGGCTACACCTTC
. TRBJ2-1 TRBD2 TRBV6-2/TRBV6-3 CASSRRLAGVLVYNEQFF TGTGCCAGCAGCCGCCGACTAGCGGGAGTTTTAGTATACAATGAGCAGTTCTTC
. TRBJ2-3 . TRBV12-2 CASRPRSCTDTQYF TGTGCAAGTCGTCCGAGGAGTTGCACAGATACGCAGTATTTT